This is a list of T cell receptor beta chains from one sample in a study of blood T cells in healthy people across ages. TCRdb re-derived calls from the 5' RACE reads in MiXCR, one entry per CDR3 protein. Among approximately 350,000 distinct CDR3 sequences listed, 52% were seen once. Source material: blood. The receptors shown here come from a man in his 60s in good health. CDR3s include the opening cysteine and the closing phenylalanine or tryptophan. The D gene is left open where the match is weak. Clone size is given for some rows only: seen once, a few or many times, or a class if the clone is expanded.

D gene	clone size	V gene	J gene	CDR3 DNA	CDR3 protein
.	few	TRBV20-1	TRBJ2-4	TGCAGTGCTCGGACGGGAAACATTCAGTACTTC	CSARTGNIQYF
.	.	TRBV5-4	TRBJ2-5	TGTGCCAGCAGCCCCCCAGGAAACCAAGAGACCCAGTACTTC	CASSPPGNQETQYF
.	.	TRBV9	TRBJ2-5	TGTGCCAGCAGCGTAGGTCCAGCGTCCCCAATGACCCAGTACTTC	CASSVGPASPMTQYF
.	.	TRBV12-3/TRBV12-4	TRBJ2-2	TGTGCCAGCATACCCTCGCCACAAGCGAACACCGGGGAGCTGTTTTTT	CASIPSPQANTGELFF
.	few	TRBV4-2	TRBJ2-6	TGTGCCAGCAGCCAAGAACCTTCTGGGGCCAACGTCCTGACTTTC	CASSQEPSGANVLTF
.	few	TRBV11-2	TRBJ2-3	TGTGCCAGCAGCTTAGTTCGTGGACTAATCACAGATACGCAGTATTTT	CASSLVRGLITDTQYF
.	few	TRBV20-1	TRBJ2-1	TGCAGTGCTAGTCTCTTCAGGGAGCAGTTCTTC	CSASLFREQFF
.	.	TRBV7-3	TRBJ2-1	TGTGCCAGCAGCCCGGGACTCGGATACAATGAGCAGTTCTTC	CASSPGLGYNEQFF
.	.	TRBV7-2	TRBJ2-2	TGTGCCAGCAGCTCTAAGGCTTACGGGGAGCTGTTTTTT	CASSSKAYGELFF
TRBD1	.	TRBV10-3	TRBJ2-7	TGTGCCATCAGTGCTGCGGACAGGAGCTCCTACGAGCAGTACTTC	CAISAADRSSYEQYF
.	few	TRBV20-1	TRBJ2-5	TGCAGTGCCCCGAACGCGGCGCGGGGACAAGAGACCCAGTACTTC	CSAPNAARGQETQYF
.	.	TRBV12-3/TRBV12-4	TRBJ2-7	TGTGCCAGCAGTTATGGCAGGGCCTACGAGCAGTACTTC	CASSYGRAYEQYF
.	.	TRBV10-3	TRBJ2-7	TGTGCCATCAGTGAGCCAGGACATGCCTCCTACGAGCAGTACTTC	CAISEPGHASYEQYF
.	.	TRBV9	TRBJ2-3	TGTGCCAGCAGCTCCAGGGACTTCACAGATACGCAGTATTTT	CASSSRDFTDTQYF
.	once	TRBV7-6	TRBJ1-4	TGTGCCAGCAGCTTAGTAACTAATGAAAAACTGTTTTTT	CASSLVTNEKLFF
TRBD1	.	TRBV30	TRBJ2-1	TGTGCCTGGAACAGGGGACAGGGCTCCTACAATGAGCAGTTCTTC	CAWNRGQGSYNEQFF
.	few	TRBV29-1	TRBJ2-4	TGCAGCGTTGGGGCAGAGGAGCAGTACTTC	CSVGAEEQYF
.	.	TRBV29-1	TRBJ2-3	TGCAGCGCCCGATGGGGGGGCACAGATACGCAGTATTTT	CSARWGGTDTQYF
TRBD2	.	TRBV6-6	TRBJ2-1	TGTGCCAGCACCGAAGCGGGGGGGCAATCCAATGAGCAGTTCTTC	CASTEAGGQSNEQFF
.	.	TRBV10-3	TRBJ2-7	TGTGCCATCAGGACGGGACGGCAGTACGAGCAGTACTTC	CAIRTGRQYEQYF
.	.	TRBV24-1	TRBJ2-1	TGTGCCGCCATGGGAACGGGCTGGGGCGAGCAGTTCTTC	CAAMGTGWGEQFF
TRBD1	.	TRBV7-8	TRBJ1-4	TGTGCCAGCAGCCAAAGACAGGGCGACACGGGGGAAAAACTGTTTTTT	CASSQRQGDTGEKLFF
.	.	TRBV12-3/TRBV12-4	TRBJ1-1	TGTGCCAGCACCTCCAGACAGACCTTAAACACTGAAGCTTTCTTT	CASTSRQTLNTEAFF
.	few	TRBV20-1	TRBJ2-7	TGCAGTGCTAGAGCTAGGGGGCGGGATACTGCTACGGAGCAGTACTTC	CSARARGRDTATEQYF
TRBD2	.	TRBV11-1	TRBJ2-5	TGTGCCAGCAGCGGGAGGGAACATCTCCAAGAGACCCAGTACTTC	CASSGREHLQETQYF
TRBD2	many	TRBV3-1	TRBJ2-3	TGTGCCAGCAGCCAAGATGGGCTAGCGGGGACAGATACGCAGTATTTT	CASSQDGLAGTDTQYF
TRBD2	.	TRBV4-3	TRBJ2-3	TGCGCCAGCAGCCAAGAACTAGCGGGAGCCAGAGATACGCAGTATTTT	CASSQELAGARDTQYF
TRBD1	.	TRBV19	TRBJ1-5	TGTGCCAGTAGTACAACGGACAGGGCTCTCAATCAGCCCCAGCATTTT	CASSTTDRALNQPQHF
.	.	TRBV15	TRBJ2-7	TGTGCCACCAGCAGAGGAGGGGATGGGCTAATGTACGAGCAGTACTTC	CATSRGGDGLMYEQYF
.	few	TRBV6-1	TRBJ1-2	TGTGCCAGCAGCAGGATAGAAGCTACTCCCCGCTACACCTTC	CASSRIEATPRYTF
.	.	TRBV12-3/TRBV12-4	TRBJ1-4	TGTGCCAGCATCGGAGTTTCGAAGGAAAAACTGTTTTTT	CASIGVSKEKLFF
.	.	TRBV12-3/TRBV12-4	TRBJ2-3	TGTGCCAGCAGACGAGCGAGCGCAGATGCGCAGTATTTT	CASRRASADAQYF
TRBD2	few	TRBV5-1	TRBJ2-5	TGCGCCAGCAGCTTTCGGACTAGCGAGCAAGAGACCCAGTACTTC	CASSFRTSEQETQYF
.	many	TRBV29-1	TRBJ2-5	TGCAGCGTCGCCACTGGGGGTGGGGAGACCCAGTACTTC	CSVATGGGETQYF
.	.	TRBV20-1	TRBJ1-2	TGCAGTGCTAGAGATCTGACAGGAGCGAATGGCTACACCTTC	CSARDLTGANGYTF
TRBD2	.	TRBV6-2/TRBV6-3	TRBJ2-5	TGTGCCAGCAGCCGCCTGACTAGCGGGAGGGAGAAAGAGACCCAGTACTTC	CASSRLTSGREKETQYF
.	.	TRBV2	TRBJ1-1	TGTGCCAGCAGTTCCCGGGACATGGGGACTGAAGCTTTCTTT	CASSSRDMGTEAFF
.	few	TRBV6-2/TRBV6-3	TRBJ2-2	TGTGCCAGCAACCCGGAACGGACAAAGAACACCGGGGAGCTGTTTTTT	CASNPERTKNTGELFF
.	.	TRBV2	TRBJ1-2	TGTGCCAGCTCGACCCAAATACTCGGCTACACCTTC	CASSTQILGYTF
TRBD2	few	TRBV7-2	TRBJ2-1	TGTGCCAGCAGCTTAGCGCTTCTACGGGAGGGATTAAACAATGAGCAGTTCTTC	CASSLALLREGLNNEQFF
.	.	TRBV27	TRBJ2-7	TGTGCCAGCAGTGCGCGAATACCACCCTACGAGCAGTACTTC	CASSARIPPYEQYF
TRBD2	many	TRBV7-3	TRBJ2-1	TGTGCCAGCAGCTTAACAGCGGGAGGGCCGAGTGAGCAGTTCTTC	CASSLTAGGPSEQFF
.	.	TRBV2	TRBJ2-1	TGTGCCAGCAACAAGCCGGGACGCCAGTACAATGAGCAGTTCTTC	CASNKPGRQYNEQFF
TRBD2	many	TRBV7-2	TRBJ2-7	TGTGCCAGCAACCCTAGCGGGGCTACGTACGAGCAGTACTTC	CASNPSGATYEQYF
.	.	TRBV5-1	TRBJ2-5	TGCGCCAGCAGCCAACAGGGAAGTAGGACAGAGACCCAGTACTTC	CASSQQGSRTETQYF
.	.	TRBV4-1	TRBJ2-7	TGCGCCAGCAGCCAAGCGACTGGGGCGCTCTACAATGAGCAGTACTTC	CASSQATGALYNEQYF
TRBD2	.	TRBV2	TRBJ2-7	TGTGCCAGCACCGAAGGGGCGGGAGGGCCATCATACGAGCAGTACTTC	CASTEGAGGPSYEQYF
TRBD2	few	TRBV20-1	TRBJ2-4	TGCAGTGCTAGTGCCCCCGGGACTACAAAAAACATTCAGTACTTC	CSASAPGTTKNIQYF
.	.	TRBV28	TRBJ2-7	TGTGCCAGCAGTCGGGGTGGAGGGAACGAGCAGTACTTC	CASSRGGGNEQYF
TRBD1	.	TRBV20-1	TRBJ1-2	TGCAGTGCTGGACAGGGAATAGAGTATGGCTACACCTTC	CSAGQGIEYGYTF
.	many	TRBV20-1	TRBJ1-2	TGCAGTGCCCCGGTTGTTTATGGCTACACCTTC	CSAPVVYGYTF
.	.	TRBV29-1	TRBJ2-7	TGCAGCGATTTGGACAAACCTGGACCTCCCTACGAGCAGTACTTC	CSDLDKPGPPYEQYF
TRBD1	few	TRBV29-1	TRBJ2-7	TGCAGCGTGACAGGGGGCGCAGGACTCTACGAGCAGTACTTC	CSVTGGAGLYEQYF
.	once	TRBV5-1	TRBJ2-3	TGCGCCAGAACGAACGACCTCCCGGGACTCTTCGCAGATACGCAGTATTTT	CARTNDLPGLFADTQYF
TRBD2	.	TRBV27	TRBJ2-7	TGTGCCAGCAGTAGAGGACTACTAGCGGGGGACTCCTGCGAGCAGTACTTC	CASSRGLLAGDSCEQYF
.	.	TRBV5-6	TRBJ1-2	TGTGCCAGCAGCTTGGAACTAAGCTATGGCTACACCTTC	CASSLELSYGYTF
.	.	TRBV29-1	TRBJ2-5	TGCAGCGTGCTCCCGCACAGGAGCTTCCAAGAGACCCAGTACTTC	CSVLPHRSFQETQYF
.	.	TRBV27	TRBJ1-5	TGTGCCAGCAGTATCCGACAGGGCAATCAGCCCCAGCATTTT	CASSIRQGNQPQHF
.	many	TRBV6-2/TRBV6-3	TRBJ2-3	TGTGCCAGCAGTTACTTCGGACGAGGAGCAGATACGCAGTATTTT	CASSYFGRGADTQYF
.	.	TRBV6-2/TRBV6-3	TRBJ2-7	TGTGCCAGCAGCTACAGACTCGGGTTGACCTACGAGCAGTACTTC	CASSYRLGLTYEQYF